A single TCR beta chain is shown here with its context. This sample stems from a study of blood T cell repertoires in COVID-19. Study-wide background: Samples of COVID-19 (acute and convalescent) were obtained from the United States, Italy and Spain. PBMCs, B-cell-depleted T cells, or T cells were the source of the cDNA or gDNA that made up the material.

Germline CDR1 MGHRA, CDR2 YSYEKL. V lost 0 bases, J lost 2 bases, and 22 bases lay in between. The CDR3 loop spans 19 amino acids. Original processing methods: Nucleated cell counts were estimated from reference gene primer amplification. The method was immunoSEQ multiplex PCR; TCRdb's version includes in-frame clones alone and lacks a portion of them. V and J calls and clone size are those listed in that table; D and trimming were worked out from the DNA. This repertoire shows approximately 300,000 clones, about nine tenths found once; its top ten account for 6% to 7%. Seattle enrolled patients during active infection and tracked them longitudinally.

Sequencing input: peripheral blood. This receptor was taken from a woman aged 25 to 45 with COVID-19, enrolled during active disease. The gene calls are TRBV4-1 and TRBJ1-1; D may be TRBD1 (6 bases). CDR3 in DNA: TGCGCCAGCAGCCAAGATCATGCCAGGGGTAGCACTTATAACACTGAAGCTTTCTTT. Protein product: CASSQDHARGSTYNTEAFF.